What follows are 23 T cell receptor beta chains derived from one specimen sequenced in a study of regulatory T cells in long-lasting Graves disease. Time point described: persistent/refractory GD, antithyroid drugs over 5 years with positive TRAb. After RNA was extracted from PBMCs, the TCR library was made from it. The authors built TCR beta libraries using iRepertoire HTBI primers and Arm-PCR of CDR3 regions. Each CDR3 protein gets one entry after TCRdb re-called the multiplex PCR reads with MiXCR. The top ten clones hold roughly an eighth of a sample with hundreds of thousands of distinct CDR3 sequences, over 20% of them seen once. The sequences come from peripheral blood mononuclear cells (PBMCs), collected when the disease was refractory, from a patient treated with antithyroid drugs. The receptors shown here come from a female donor with Graves disease.

This clonotype turned up a few times. The chain has TRBV28 and TRBJ2-7; 8 bases match TRBD1. Germline CDR1 is MDHEN and CDR2 is SYDVKM. Trimming removed 8 bases from V and 3 bases from J; junction bases left unmatched: 9. The CDR3 length is 14 residues. CDR3 nucleotides: TGTGCCAGCGGCCAGGACAGGGTAAGCTACGAGCAGTACTTC. Translating it yields CASGQDRVSYEQYF. Using reference TRBV28 and TRBJ2-7 for the parts outside the CDR3, the full variable domain is DVKVTQSSRYLVKRTGEKVFLECVQDMDHENMFWYRQDPGLGLRLIYFSYDVKMKEKGDIPEGYSVSREKKERFSLILESASTNQTSMYLCASGQDRVSYEQYFGPGTRLTVT.

The gene calls are TRBV14 and TRBJ1-1; D is perhaps TRBD1 (5 bases). CDR1 SGHDN and CDR2 FVKESK come from the germline V gene. The CDR3 has 15 amino acids. V shed 4 bases and J shed 5 bases, with 17 bases lying between them. CDR3 sequence reads: CASSPRDRWRTEAFF. The CDR3 DNA is TGTGCCAGCAGCCCGAGGGACCGCTGGAGGACTGAAGCTTTCTTT. Full variable domain (remainder filled in from reference TRBV14 and TRBJ1-1): EAGVTQFPSHSVIEKGQTVTLRCDPISGHDNLYWYRRVMGKEIKFLLHFVKESKQDESGMPNNRFLAERTGGTYSTLKVQPAELEDSGVYFCASSPRDRWRTEAFFGQGTRLTVV.

Points on this clonotype: A single base is all that separates this from a far larger clone, so a read error is likely. The V and J genes are TRBV11-2 and TRBJ2-5; D perhaps matches TRBD1 (7 bases). V lost 2 bases to trimming and J lost 9 bases, with 16 bases between them. Looked up from germline, CDR1 is SGHAT and CDR2 is FQNNGV. The CDR3 totals 14 residues. The CDR3 DNA reads TGTGCCAGCAGCTTACAGGGCCAGGGGGAGGCCCAGTACTTC. Translating it yields CASSLQGQGEAQYF.

This clonotype was detected many times. The V and J genes are TRBV5-5 and TRBJ2-4; the D is unclear. Germline V gene sequence: CDR1 SGHKS, CDR2 YYEKEE (reference sequence). V dropped 4 bases and J dropped 3 bases, with 14 bases sitting between them. This CDR3 comprises 15 residues. The CDR3 is CASSPGLVGKNIQYF. The CDR3 DNA reads as TGTGCCAGCAGCCCCGGGCTGGTTGGCAAAAACATTCAGTACTTC.

Comment on this clonotype: A much larger clone sits a single nucleotide away, making a read error possible. This chain uses TRBV15 with TRBJ2-5, with 7 bases that match TRBD1. CDR3 length equals 16 residues. Germline values: CDR1 LNHNV, CDR2 YYDKDF (reference sequence). The chain's CDR3 is CVTTPDRAVLEETQYF. Written as DNA, the CDR3 is TGTGTCACCACCCCCGACAGGGCAGTACTCGAGGAGACCCAGTACTTC.

At least ten counts were recorded for this clonotype. CDR3 protein: CASSPRGFGVETQYF. In DNA form, the CDR3 reads TGTGCCAGCAGTCCCCGAGGCTTCGGGGTAGAGACCCAGTACTTC. The chain is built from TRBV27 and TRBJ2-5, with D possibly being TRBD2 (5 bases). Trimming took 5 bases from V and 4 from J, leaving 17 bases between them. CDR1 MNHEY and CDR2 SMNVEV come from the germline V gene (reference sequence). The CDR3 spans 15 residues.

This clonotype has a count of ten or more. The rearrangement links TRBV12-3 or TRBV12-4 to TRBJ1-1; D call uncertain. The CDR3 runs 12 residues. V dropped 8 bases and J dropped 6 bases, with 13 bases sitting between them. CDR3 sequence reads: CASASLGSEAFF. DNA for the CDR3: TGTGCCAGCGCATCACTTGGTTCTGAAGCTTTCTTT.

There are a few counts of this clonotype. The chain has TRBV13 and TRBJ1-5, with D tentatively TRBD1 (5 bases). Germline CDR1 is PRHDT and CDR2 is FYEKMQ (reference sequence). The CDR3 sequence is 16 residues long. The V end lost 4 bases, the J end lost 3 bases, and 16 bases lay between the germline ends. The CDR3 loop is CASSSRGQGVNQPQHF. In DNA, the CDR3 is TGTGCCAGCAGCTCAAGAGGCCAGGGAGTCAATCAGCCCCAGCATTTT.

The genes are TRBV4-1 and TRBJ2-1; D unresolved. Deletions cut 1 base from V and 3 bases from J, with 4 bases between. The CDR3 runs to 13 residues. The germline V gene has CDR1 MGHRA and CDR2 YSYEKL. The CDR3 protein is CASSQGYYNEQFF. CDR3 sequence (DNA): TGCGCCAGCAGCCAAGGTTACTACAATGAGCAGTTCTTC.

This clonotype came up many times. The rearrangement links TRBV13 to TRBJ2-2, with 7 bases that match TRBD1. The CDR3 is 15 amino acids. V gave up 5 bases and J gave up 6 bases; unmatched junction bases: 9. CDR1 and CDR2 from the germline V gene are PRHDT and FYEKMQ (reference sequence). CDR3 in amino acids: CASSVNRQGPGELFF. CDR3 in DNA: TGTGCCAGCAGCGTAAACAGACAGGGCCCCGGGGAGCTGTTTTTT. The complete variable domain, with remaining parts taken from reference TRBV13 and TRBJ2-2, reads AAGVIQSPRHLIKEKRETATLKCYPIPRHDTVYWYQQGPGQDPQFLISFYEKMQSDKGSIPDRFSAQQFSDYHSELNMSSLELGDSALYFCASSVNRQGPGELFFGEGSRLTVL.

This chain connects TRBV10-1 to TRBJ2-2; weak D call: TRBD2 (6 bases). The ends were cut back, 6 bases at V and 6 bases at J, with 14 bases in the middle. Per the germline V gene, CDR1 is WNHNN and CDR2 is SYGVQD (reference sequence). The CDR3 contains 14 residues. The CDR3 loop reads CASSTGTPPGELFF. CDR3 coding DNA: TGCGCCAGCAGCACCGGGACTCCCCCCGGGGAGCTGTTTTTT.

This clonotype was picked up a small number of times. The chain uses TRBV19 and TRBJ2-7, with no clear D. Germline V gene lookup returns CDR1 LNHDA and CDR2 SQIVND (reference sequence). The CDR3 totals 13 residues. V lost 1 base to trimming and J lost 2 bases, with 6 bases between them. The CDR3 bases are TGTGCCAGTAGTATAGGCGGAGCCTACGAGCAGTACTTC. Its translation: CASSIGGAYEQYF.

This clonotype has only a few counts. At one end, the junction sequence differs from germline, possibly due to a read error. The chain combines TRBV11-2 with TRBJ2-1; 8 nucleotides match TRBD2. The CDR3 consists of 14 residues. Germline lookup yields CDR1 SGHAT and CDR2 FQNNGV. The CDR3 region has the DNA TGTGCCAGCAGGTTAGCGGGATGGGGCAATGAGCAGTTCTTC. This gives the protein CASRLAGWGNEQFF.

The rearrangement links TRBV11-2 to TRBJ2-1; 8 bases match TRBD2. The CDR3 totals 15 residues. Germline V gives CDR1 SGHAT, CDR2 FQNNGV. Trimming at V came to 6 bases and at J to 2 bases, leaving 6 bases not matched to a gene. The CDR3 nucleotides read TGTGCCAGCAGAGAAAGCGGGAGAACCTACAATGAGCAGTTCTTC. It encodes CASRESGRTYNEQFF.

This clonotype was seen repeatedly, ten times or more. The chain employs TRBV28 and TRBJ2-2, with D possibly being TRBD2 (5 bases). Trimming left V 8 bases short and J 3 bases short, with 16 bases between. The CDR3 is made up of 15 amino acids. Germline CDR1 and CDR2: MDHEN and SYDVKM. The CDR3 region has the DNA TGTGCCAGCTTGGGAGCGGACCGATACACCGGGGAGCTGTTTTTT. The encoded protein is CASLGADRYTGELFF. Full variable domain (rest looked up from reference TRBV28 and TRBJ2-2): DVKVTQSSRYLVKRTGEKVFLECVQDMDHENMFWYRQDPGLGLRLIYFSYDVKMKEKGDIPEGYSVSREKKERFSLILESASTNQTSMYLCASLGADRYTGELFFGEGSRLTVL.

Only a few counts were recorded for this clonotype. The chain has TRBV28 and TRBJ2-1; the match to TRBD1 covers 7 bases. The CDR3 length is 14 residues. With 2 bases clipped from V and 7 bases from J, the junction kept 5 bases outside the gene matches. The germline gives CDR1 MDHEN, CDR2 SYDVKM. CDR3 residues: CASSLTETGNEQFF. The CDR3 nucleotides are TGTGCCAGCAGTTTAACCGAGACAGGGAATGAGCAGTTCTTC.

At least ten counts were recorded for this clonotype. V usage is TRBV6-1 and J usage is TRBJ2-7; D might be TRBD1 or TRBD2, each matching 5 bases. Looked up from germline, CDR1 is MNHNS and CDR2 is SASEGT. V lost 1 base to trimming and J lost 6 bases, with 10 bases between them. The CDR3 consists of 13 residues. In nucleotides, the CDR3 is TGTGCCAGCAGTGAAGGGGGGTATCGCGAGCAGTACTTC. It yields the protein CASSEGGYREQYF.

This clonotype was observed a few times. The chain is built from TRBV29-1 and TRBJ2-7, with TRBD1 matching 8 bases. There are 13 residues in the CDR3. Germline lookup yields CDR1 SQVTM and CDR2 ANQGSEA. With V trimmed by 4 bases and J by 6 bases, 8 bases remained unmatched. This CDR3 is CSVVGNTGGEQYF. DNA of the CDR3: TGCAGCGTTGTTGGAAATACAGGGGGCGAGCAGTACTTC.

This clonotype was found many times. The chain employs TRBV27 and TRBJ1-2; 7 nucleotides match TRBD1. CDR1 and CDR2 (germline): MNHEY, SMNVEV (reference sequence). This CDR3 comprises 14 residues. J was trimmed by 7 bases and V by 6 bases; bases with no gene match: 11. Here the CDR3 DNA reads TGTGCCAGCAGCTACGACAGGGCCGCGCCTGGCTACACCTTC. Amino acids: CASSYDRAAPGYTF.

This clonotype was picked up a small number of times. The rearrangement uses TRBV28 and TRBJ1-5; TRBD1 aligns across 7 bases. Germline V gives CDR1 MDHEN, CDR2 SYDVKM. The CDR3 extends over 21 amino acids. The V and J ends lost 6 bases and 4 bases, in that order; junction bases with no gene match: 27. For the CDR3, the DNA is TGTGCCAGCAGCTTACGTCTTATCCCATTAGTTCGGGACAGCCCTAATCAGCCCCAGCATTTT. This sequence encodes CASSLRLIPLVRDSPNQPQHF.

This clonotype was counted only a few times. It is unclear where the CDR3 begins or ends on the DNA, so no DNA is shown, and the CDR3 is as TCRdb lists it. V gene TRBV5-1 combines with J gene TRBJ1-2; TRBD1, as called in the table, went unchecked against the DNA. Germline CDR1 SGHRS, CDR2 YFSETQ. Both ends counted, the CDR3 spans 14 residues. This CDR3 reads CASSPYTGVGLGTF.

The V call is TRBV20-1, the J call TRBJ1-3, with TRBD1 identical over 10 bases. This CDR3 is built from 18 residues. The germline V gene encodes CDR1 DFQATT and CDR2 SNEGSKA (reference sequence). With 5 bases clipped from V and 4 bases from J, the junction kept 17 bases outside the gene matches. This CDR3 reads CSAHSGTGETADGNTIYF. The CDR3, as DNA: TGCAGTGCTCATTCCGGGACAGGGGAAACCGCCGACGGAAACACCATATATTTT.

V and J are TRBV11-2 and TRBJ2-7; unclear D gene. CDR1 and CDR2 (germline): SGHAT, FQNNGV. Trimming shortened V by 4 bases and J by 2 bases, and 18 bases separated the two germline ends. This CDR3 contains 16 residues. CDR3 residues: CASSYHLQAGTYEQYF. The CDR3 nucleotides are TGTGCCAGCAGCTACCACCTCCAGGCTGGGACCTACGAGCAGTACTTC. The variable domain in full, with the rest retrieved from reference TRBV11-2 and TRBJ2-7, is EAGVAQSPRYKIIEKRQSVAFWCNPISGHATLYWYQQILGQGPKLLIQFQNNGVVDDSQLPKDRFSAERLKGVDSTLKIQPAKLEDSAVYLCASSYHLQAGTYEQYFGPGTRLTVT.